The 31 T cell receptor beta chains reported below all come from one sample, sequenced in a study of T cell repertoires in cytomegalovirus infection. Their antigens remain unidentified. TCRdb reanalysed the reads using MiXCR and keeps one entry per CDR3 protein. This sample has around 100,000 distinct CDR3 sequences, with under 45% found just once. The sample consisted of CD8+ T cells from cultured PBMCs, taken from culture after CMV antigen stimulation. These receptors came from a human donor in good health (CMV status not recorded). Some clones in this sample may be carry-over from other donors' samples.

The rearrangement joins TRBV7-8 to TRBJ2-1; 8 positions agree with TRBD2. The CDR3 totals 13 residues. Germline assignment: CDR1 SGHVS and CDR2 FQNEAQ. V lost 2 bases to trimming and J lost 7 bases; unmatched junction nucleotides: 1. The CDR3 is CASSLRLANEQFF. DNA of the CDR3: TGTGCCAGCAGCTTAAGACTAGCGAATGAGCAGTTCTTC.

The chain joins TRBV27 to TRBJ1-1, with D possibly TRBD1 on 5 matching bases. The germline V and J ends were trimmed by 8 bases and 5 bases, with 21 bases remaining between them. The CDR3 has 15 amino acids. The germline CDR1 and CDR2 sequences are MNHEY and SMNVEV (reference sequence). The CDR3 DNA sequence: TGTGCCAGCTCCCTTAGCCCTGAGGGGCAGACTGAAGCTTTCTTT. Its protein is CASSLSPEGQTEAFF.

This clonotype was observed a few times. The chain carries TRBV5-1 and TRBJ2-1; D not certain. Per the germline V gene, CDR1 is SGHRS and CDR2 is YFSETQ. This CDR3 is built from 13 residues. Trimming took 0 bases from V and 4 from J, leaving 5 bases between them. CDR3 sequence: CASSLALYNEQFF. CDR3 bases: TGCGCCAGCAGCTTGGCTCTGTACAATGAGCAGTTCTTC. Based on the CDR3 plus reference TRBV5-1 and TRBJ2-1, the full variable domain is KAGVTQTPRYLIKTRGQQVTLSCSPISGHRSVSWYQQTPGQGLQFLFEYFSETQRNKGNFPGRFSGRQFSNSRSEMNVSTLELGDSALYLCASSLALYNEQFFGPGTRLTVL.

A few counts support this clonotype. This chain joins TRBV6-1 and TRBJ2-7; D possibly corresponds to TRBD1 (6 bases). Trimming took 7 bases from V and 2 from J, leaving 12 bases between them. CDR1 is MNHNS and CDR2 is SASEGT in the germline V gene. This CDR3 has 13 residues. Here the CDR3 DNA reads TGTGCCAGCACCTGGACAGACCCCTACGAGCAGTACTTC. Its translation is CASTWTDPYEQYF.

This chain connects TRBV7-1 to TRBJ1-2; perhaps TRBD1 as D (5 bases). TRBV7-1 is noted as an ORF with a role that remains uncertain. Deletions cut 5 bases from V and 3 bases from J, with 13 bases between. CDR3 length equals 14 residues. The CDR3 region has the DNA TGTGCCAGCAGCCCAGTTGACAGCCACTATGGCTACACCTTC. As protein: CASSPVDSHYGYTF.

This chain links TRBV7-9 with TRBJ2-3; TRBD1 matches 7 bases. V gave up 8 bases and J gave up 5 bases; unmatched junction bases: 13. Per germline, CDR1 SEHNR and CDR2 FQNEAQ (reference sequence). The CDR3 totals 15 residues. The CDR3 protein is CASLGENRGEDTQYF. CDR3 DNA sequence: TGTGCCAGCTTAGGGGAAAACAGGGGAGAAGATACGCAGTATTTT.

This clonotype has ten or more counts. The V call is TRBV2, the J call TRBJ1-2, with no clear D. Trimming pared 3 bases from V and 4 bases from J, leaving 3 bases between. Germline V lookup: CDR1 SNHLY, CDR2 FYNNEI. This CDR3 has 11 residues. In nucleotides, the CDR3 is TGTGCCAGCAGTGAGGGCTATGGCTACACCTTC. Protein sequence: CASSEGYGYTF. Drawing the rest from reference TRBV2 and TRBJ1-2, the complete variable domain is EPEVTQTPSHQVTQMGQEVILRCVPISNHLYFYWYRQILGQKVEFLVSFYNNEISEKSEIFDDQFSVERPDGSNFTLKIRSTKLEDSAMYFCASSEGYGYTFGSGTRLTVV.

The gene calls are TRBV28 and TRBJ2-3; 11 positions match TRBD2. Germline V gene lookup returns CDR1 MDHEN and CDR2 SYDVKM. This CDR3 has 20 residues. The V segment lost 8 bases and the J segment 0 bases; nucleotides outside the gene matches: 19. The CDR3 loop reads CASLPPLELAGGPSTDTQYF. CDR3 nucleotide sequence: TGTGCCAGCCTTCCCCCCTTAGAGCTAGCGGGGGGCCCTAGCACAGATACGCAGTATTTT. Looking up the rest from reference TRBV28 and TRBJ2-3 gives the full variable domain: DVKVTQSSRYLVKRTGEKVFLECVQDMDHENMFWYRQDPGLGLRLIYFSYDVKMKEKGDIPEGYSVSREKKERFSLILESASTNQTSMYLCASLPPLELAGGPSTDTQYFGPGTRLTVL.

The gene calls are TRBV20-1 and TRBJ2-3; 7 bases match TRBD1. The CDR3 contains 15 residues. Germline CDR1 and CDR2: DFQATT and SNEGSKA (reference sequence). The V segment lost 2 bases and the J segment 1 base; nucleotides outside the gene matches: 6. The CDR3 DNA reads as TGCAGTGCTAGAAATACAGGGGTTGGCACAGATACGCAGTATTTT. Its protein is CSARNTGVGTDTQYF.

Here the CDR3 reads CASASGAAGLDTQYF. Written as DNA, the CDR3 is TGCGCCAGCGCGTCCGGGGCGGCCGGTTTGGATACGCAGTATTTT. This chain connects TRBV5-1 to TRBJ2-3; tentatively, D is TRBD1 or TRBD2 (5 bases each). Germline CDR1 reads SGHRS; CDR2 reads YFSETQ. This CDR3 spans 15 amino acids. Deletions cut 7 bases from V and 6 bases from J, with 21 bases between.

The V gene is TRBV11-2, the J gene TRBJ2-1; the D gene could be TRBD1 or TRBD2 (5 bases each). Trimming shortened V by 2 bases and J by 4 bases, and 15 bases separated the two germline ends. Per the germline V gene, CDR1 is SGHAT and CDR2 is FQNNGV. This CDR3 has 16 amino acids. The CDR3 loop reads CASSLYEGPPYNEQFF. DNA for the CDR3: TGTGCCAGCAGCTTATATGAGGGGCCCCCATACAATGAGCAGTTCTTC.

This chain connects TRBV7-3 to TRBJ1-5; D call uncertain. The CDR3 has 14 residues. The germline V gene has CDR1 SGHTA and CDR2 FQGTGA. The V gene lost 3 bases and the J gene lost 4 bases, with 10 bases spanning the gap. The DNA for the CDR3 is TGTGCCAGCAGCTTTTCAGACCAGAATCAGCCCCAGCATTTT. Its protein is CASSFSDQNQPQHF. Together with reference TRBV7-3 and TRBJ1-5, the CDR3 gives the full variable domain: GAGVSQTPSNKVTEKGKYVELRCDPISGHTALYWYRQSLGQGPEFLIYFQGTGAADDSGLPNDRFFAVRPEGSVSTLKIQRTERGDSAVYLCASSFSDQNQPQHFGDGTRLSIL.

The count of this clonotype is one. The chain employs TRBV20-1 and TRBJ2-5; 8 bases are shared with TRBD1. Germline assignment: CDR1 DFQATT and CDR2 SNEGSKA (reference sequence). The J segment lost 5 bases and the V segment lost 5 bases, leaving 10 bases of the junction unmatched. This CDR3 spans 14 amino acids. The CDR3 nucleotides are TGCAGTGCTGTTAAGGACAGGGAGACGGAGACCCAGTACTTC. Its protein is CSAVKDRETETQYF.

V is TRBV27 and J is TRBJ1-5; D is unresolved. Between the trimmed V and J ends, which lost 5 bases and 3 bases, there was a span of 11 bases. This CDR3 has 14 amino acids. In germline, CDR1 is MNHEY, CDR2 SMNVEV (reference sequence). CDR3 sequence: CASSPQATNQPQHF. The CDR3 DNA follows: TGTGCCAGCAGTCCGCAGGCAACCAATCAGCCCCAGCATTTT.

This clonotype was recorded once. The missing conserved phenylalanine or tryptophan at the end of this CDR3 makes a read error likely. The chain uses TRBV13 and TRBJ2-3; TRBD1 agrees at 8 bases. The CDR3 totals 15 residues. Per germline, CDR1 PRHDT and CDR2 FYEKMQ (reference sequence). After removal of 5 bases from V and 1 base from J, the junction contained 5 bases not matched to a gene. CDR3: CASSHVQGGTDTQYS. The CDR3 region has the DNA TGTGCCAGCAGCCACGTACAGGGGGGCACAGATACGCAGTATTCT.

This clonotype has a count of ten or more. The chain employs TRBV3-1 and TRBJ1-1; TRBD1 is a possible D gene (5 bases). This CDR3 has 15 amino acids. Germline loops: CDR1 LGHDT, CDR2 YNNKEL (reference sequence). V was shortened by 0 bases and J by 1 base, with 9 bases between the two germline ends. In DNA, the CDR3 is TGTGCCAGCAGCCAAGATAAGGGGTCGAACACTGAAGCTTTCTTT. Amino acids: CASSQDKGSNTEAFF.

This clonotype was counted many times. The V and J genes are TRBV7-2 and TRBJ1-4; D is possibly TRBD1 (6 bases). The CDR3 totals 16 residues. Trimming removed 1 base from V and 7 bases from J, with 16 bases in between. Germline values: CDR1 SGHTA, CDR2 FQGNSA. The CDR3 loop reads CASSLDMGGRGEKLFF. The CDR3 bases are TGTGCCAGCAGCTTAGATATGGGGGGCAGGGGTGAAAAACTGTTTTTT.

This clonotype has a handful of counts. This rearrangement joins TRBV18 to TRBJ2-7; the D gene is possibly TRBD1 (6 bases). Per germline, CDR1 KGHSH and CDR2 LQKENI. The CDR3 sequence is 16 residues long. Deletions cut 4 bases from V and 2 bases from J, with 18 bases between. DNA for the CDR3: TGTGCCAGCTCACTATATTCGACAGGTTCAACCTACGAGCAGTACTTC. It encodes CASSLYSTGSTYEQYF.

V gene TRBV7-6 combines with J gene TRBJ2-7; D call uncertain. The CDR3 consists of 13 residues. The germline CDR1 and CDR2 sequences are SGHVS and FNYEAQ. Trimming cost V 5 bases and J 2 bases, with 10 bases left between them. This CDR3 is CASSPSEAYEQYF. CDR3 in DNA: TGTGCCAGCAGCCCGTCCGAAGCCTACGAGCAGTACTTC.

The sample holds a few counts of this clonotype. V usage is TRBV9 and J usage is TRBJ1-3; no reliable D call. The CDR3 has 14 amino acids. V dropped 0 bases and J dropped 4 bases, with 8 bases sitting between them. Germline-derived CDR1 and CDR2 are SGDLS and YYNGEE. CDR3 sequence reads: CASSVAGAGNTIYF. The CDR3 nucleotides are TGTGCCAGCAGCGTAGCCGGTGCAGGAAACACCATATATTTT.

This clonotype was counted many times. The rearrangement joins TRBV4-1 to TRBJ2-1, with 7 bases aligning to TRBD2. Germline lookup yields CDR1 MGHRA and CDR2 YSYEKL. This CDR3 comprises 18 residues. J gave up 3 bases and V 0 bases, and 11 bases lay outside the gene matches. The CDR3 loop reads CASSQDLAGVGSYNEQFF. The CDR3 region has the DNA TGCGCCAGCAGCCAAGATTTGGCGGGGGTTGGTAGCTACAATGAGCAGTTCTTC.

This clonotype was counted at least ten times. J is TRBJ1-4 and V is TRBV7-2; D is uncertain. Germline CDR1 is SGHTA and CDR2 is FQGNSA. V dropped 2 bases and J dropped 4 bases, with 14 bases sitting between them. The CDR3 has 16 residues. This chain's CDR3 is CASSLNSRTRNEKLFF. The CDR3 coding sequence is TGTGCCAGCAGCTTAAACAGCCGGACTCGTAATGAAAAACTGTTTTTT.

This clonotype was found many times. The rearrangement joins TRBV24-1 to TRBJ1-1, with 8 bases lining up with TRBD1. Losses at the gene ends were 5 bases for V and 5 bases for J; bases not matched to a gene: 3. The CDR3 loop spans 13 amino acids. Germline loops: CDR1 KGHDR, CDR2 SFDVKD. The DNA for the CDR3 is TGTGCCACCAGTGCCGGACAGGGTACTGAAGCTTTCTTT. This sequence encodes CATSAGQGTEAFF.

The chain carries TRBV4-1 and TRBJ2-7, with TRBD2 matching 10 bases. Per germline, CDR1 MGHRA and CDR2 YSYEKL. Germline trimming cut 1 base from V and 7 bases from J; bases unmatched to any gene: 4. CDR3 length: 14 amino acids. CDR3 DNA sequence: TGCGCCAGCAGCCAAGGGGTACTAGCGGGGGAGCAGTACTTC. The encoded protein is CASSQGVLAGEQYF.

The chain links TRBV29-1 to TRBJ1-1, with D maybe TRBD1 (5 bases). Trimming took off 1 base at V and 1 base at J, with 16 bases between the two ends. CDR3 length: 16 residues. Germline CDR1 reads SQVTM; CDR2 reads ANQGSEA. The CDR3 DNA follows: TGCAGCGTTGAAGGCGCAGGGATGAAGGGGAACACTGAAGCTTTCTTT. It codes for CSVEGAGMKGNTEAFF.

CDR3 DNA: TGTGCCAGCAAGAGCATCGATTATCGTGGCTACACCTTC. Encoded protein: CASKSIDYRGYTF. This rearrangement joins TRBV27 to TRBJ1-2; no clear D gene. Per the germline V gene, CDR1 is MNHEY and CDR2 is SMNVEV (reference sequence). This CDR3 contains 13 residues. The V end was cut by 7 bases, the J end by 7 bases, with 16 bases between.

The rearrangement joins TRBV9 to TRBJ2-2, with 8 bases aligning to TRBD2. Germline CDR1 reads SGDLS; CDR2 reads YYNGEE. The CDR3 totals 16 residues. V shed 3 bases, J shed 4 bases, and the junction held 8 bases outside the gene matches. The CDR3 nucleotides read TGTGCCAGCAGCGCTACGGGGGGGGGTGGCACCGGGGAGCTGTTTTTT. Translating it yields CASSATGGGGTGELFF.

J is TRBJ1-2 and V is TRBV7-6; D gene uncertain. Germline V lookup: CDR1 SGHVS, CDR2 FNYEAQ. V was pared by 1 base and J by 8 bases, with 17 bases between. The CDR3 extends over 15 amino acids. The DNA for the CDR3 is TGTGCCAGCAGCTTAGTCCCCTTGGAGGCGAAGGGCTACACCTTC. Translation gives CASSLVPLEAKGYTF.

This clonotype came up a few times. The J gene is TRBJ1-1, the V gene TRBV12-3 or TRBV12-4; 10 nucleotides line up with TRBD1. Germline trimming cut 5 bases from V and 6 bases from J; bases unmatched to any gene: 6. The CDR3 spans 14 residues. CDR3 sequence: CASSSRDRGPEAFF. DNA for the CDR3: TGTGCCAGCAGTAGCCGGGACAGGGGCCCTGAAGCTTTCTTT.

In its sample, this clonotype was seen a few times. This chain joins TRBV9 and TRBJ1-5, with D possibly being TRBD1 (6 bases). Germline assignment: CDR1 SGDLS and CDR2 YYNGEE. V was clipped by 3 bases and J by 6 bases, with 13 bases between them. This CDR3 has 14 amino acids. The CDR3 nucleotides read TGTGCCAGCAGCGGGGACGACAGGACTCAGCCCCAGCATTTT. Protein: CASSGDDRTQPQHF.

The chain uses TRBV7-2 and TRBJ2-7, with 12 bases identical to TRBD1. Looked up from germline, CDR1 is SGHTA and CDR2 is FQGNSA. Trimming cost V 5 bases and J 1 base; bases outside gene matches: 9. The CDR3 has 17 amino acids. CDR3 sequence (DNA): TGTGCCAGCAGCCCCTTTCCGGGACAGGGGGCTTCCTACGAGCAGTACTTC. Its protein product is CASSPFPGQGASYEQYF.